These 3 T cell receptor beta chains originate from one sample sequenced in a study of T cells in Graves' hyperthyroidism and ophthalmopathy. Amplified TCR beta CDR3 regions derived from RNA transcripts. When the TCR CDR3 underwent first-round RT-PCR, the HTBI primer set was used. TCRdb reprocessed the multiplex PCR reads via MiXCR and lists one record per CDR3 protein. The profile shows more than 300,000 distinct CDR3 sequences, about 14% of them singletons. Sequencing used blood. Receptors originate from a woman aged 55-70 years with Graves' hyperthyroidism.

The V gene is TRBV28, the J gene TRBJ2-5; D is possibly TRBD1 (5 bases). V was pared by 7 bases and J by 3 bases, with 12 bases between. This CDR3 comprises 13 residues. Germline values: CDR1 MDHEN, CDR2 SYDVKM. CDR3 protein: CASTLGAEETQYF. The CDR3 region has the DNA TGTGCCAGCACCCTAGGGGCGGAAGAGACCCAGTACTTC. Drawing the rest from reference TRBV28 and TRBJ2-5, the complete variable domain is DVKVTQSSRYLVKRTGEKVFLECVQDMDHENMFWYRQDPGLGLRLIYFSYDVKMKEKGDIPEGYSVSREKKERFSLILESASTNQTSMYLCASTLGAEETQYFGPGTRLLVL.

This clonotype occurred many times. The chain employs TRBV29-1 and TRBJ1-4; a weak D match, TRBD1 (5 bases). Germline CDR1 SQVTM, CDR2 ANQGSEA. Trimming took 4 bases from V and 0 from J, leaving 6 bases between them. The length of the CDR3 is 13 residues. Written as DNA, the CDR3 is TGCAGCGTTGTGGGGCCAACTAATGAAAAACTGTTTTTT. It translates to CSVVGPTNEKLFF.

This clonotype was detected many times. The rearrangement uses TRBV7-3 and TRBJ2-1; TRBD1 aligns across 9 bases. The CDR3 runs to 15 residues. Germline CDR1 SGHTA, CDR2 FQGTGA. V gave up 5 bases and J gave up 3 bases; unmatched junction bases: 5. The CDR3 DNA reads as TGTGCCAGCAGCCAGGGACAGGGTATCTACAATGAGCAGTTCTTC. Residues: CASSQGQGIYNEQFF.